This TCR beta chain was captured in a study of human T cells and chemical hapten exposure. Study summary: Weekly scalp doses of diphenylcyclopropenone were given to patients during the approximately 23-week study. Whole-study findings and limits: Compared with pre-sensitization or healthy control sets, expanded TCRs clustered more. All donors were alopecia patients, so their immunity may differ from that of healthy people.

Time point denoted: pre-sensitization, week 0. Treatment here: therapeutic diphenylcyclopropenone sensitization with weekly scalp DPC. There are many counts of this clonotype. Its antigen remains unknown. In germline, CDR1 is SGHVS, CDR2 FNYEAQ. The CDR3 is 14 residues long. The ends were cut back, 2 bases at V and 6 bases at J, with 13 bases in the middle. From the RACE reads, TCRdb called clonotypes with MiXCR, one entry per CDR3 protein. The sample lists tens of thousands of distinct CDR3 sequences, 6.7% occurring once. The rearrangement joins TRBV7-6 to TRBJ1-1; D call uncertain. The sequence was collected from a woman in her twenties or thirties with alopecia areata. Some clones in this sample may be carry-over from other donors' samples. The specimen was whole blood, collected in connection with sensitization to the hapten diphenylcyclopropenone (DPC). Here the CDR3 DNA reads TGTGCCAGCAGCTTACGGCCCCGAGCGGCTGAAGCTTTCTTT. This encodes CASSLRPRAAEAFF.